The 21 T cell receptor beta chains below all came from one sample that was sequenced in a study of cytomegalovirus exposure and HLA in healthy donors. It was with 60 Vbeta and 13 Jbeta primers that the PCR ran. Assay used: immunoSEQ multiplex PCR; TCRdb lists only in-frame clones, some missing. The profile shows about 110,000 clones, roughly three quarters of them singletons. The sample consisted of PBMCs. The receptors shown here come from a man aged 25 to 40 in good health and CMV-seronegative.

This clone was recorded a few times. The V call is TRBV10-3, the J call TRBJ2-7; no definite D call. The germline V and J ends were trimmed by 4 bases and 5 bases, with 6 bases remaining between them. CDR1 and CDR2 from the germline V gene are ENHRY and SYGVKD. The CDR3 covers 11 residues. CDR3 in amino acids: CAISGQDEQYF. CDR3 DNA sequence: TGTGCCATCAGTGGTCAGGACGAGCAGTACTTC.

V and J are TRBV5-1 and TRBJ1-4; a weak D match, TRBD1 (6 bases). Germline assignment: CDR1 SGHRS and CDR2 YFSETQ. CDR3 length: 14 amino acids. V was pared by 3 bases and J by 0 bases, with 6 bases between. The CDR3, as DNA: TGCGCCAGCAGCTACAGGGCAACTAATGAAAAACTGTTTTTT. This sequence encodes CASSYRATNEKLFF.

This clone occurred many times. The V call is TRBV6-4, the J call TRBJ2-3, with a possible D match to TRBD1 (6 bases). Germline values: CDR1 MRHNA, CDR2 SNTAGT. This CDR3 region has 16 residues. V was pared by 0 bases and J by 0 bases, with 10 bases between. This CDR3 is CASSDSQGGSTDTQYF. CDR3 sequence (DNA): TGTGCCAGCAGTGACTCACAGGGCGGGAGCACAGATACGCAGTATTTT.

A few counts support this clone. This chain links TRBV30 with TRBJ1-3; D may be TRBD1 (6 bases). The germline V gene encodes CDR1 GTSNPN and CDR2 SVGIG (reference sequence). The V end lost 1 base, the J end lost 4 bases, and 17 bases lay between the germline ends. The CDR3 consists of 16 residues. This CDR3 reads CAWSGKQGLVGNTIYF. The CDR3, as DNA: TGTGCCTGGAGTGGTAAACAGGGTCTGGTAGGAAACACCATATATTTT.

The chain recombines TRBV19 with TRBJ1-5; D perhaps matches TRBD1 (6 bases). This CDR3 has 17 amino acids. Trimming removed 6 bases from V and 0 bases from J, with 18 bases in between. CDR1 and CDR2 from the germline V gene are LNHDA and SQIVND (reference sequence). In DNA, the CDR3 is TGTGCCAGTAGCACCCGGGACACGGCCTATAGCAATCAGCCCCAGCATTTT. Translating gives CASSTRDTAYSNQPQHF. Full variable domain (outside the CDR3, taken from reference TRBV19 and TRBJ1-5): DGGITQSPKYLFRKEGQNVTLSCEQNLNHDAMYWYRQDPGQGLRLIYYSQIVNDFQKGDIAEGYSVSREKKESFPLTVTSAQKNPTAFYLCASSTRDTAYSNQPQHFGDGTRLSIL.

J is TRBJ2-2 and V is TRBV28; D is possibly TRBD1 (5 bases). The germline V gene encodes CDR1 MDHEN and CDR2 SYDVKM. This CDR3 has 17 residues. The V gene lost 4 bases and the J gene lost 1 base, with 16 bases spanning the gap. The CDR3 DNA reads TGTGCCAGCAGTTCACCTTGGGGCAGCAAGAACACCGGGGAGCTGTTTTTT. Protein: CASSSPWGSKNTGELFF.

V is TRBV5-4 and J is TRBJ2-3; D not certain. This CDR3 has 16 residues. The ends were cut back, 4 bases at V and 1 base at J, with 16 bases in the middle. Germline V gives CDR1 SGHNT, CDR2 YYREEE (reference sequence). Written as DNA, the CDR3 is TGTGCCAGCAGCCTCCTCCTGGAGCTGGGCACAGATACGCAGTATTTT. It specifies CASSLLLELGTDTQYF.

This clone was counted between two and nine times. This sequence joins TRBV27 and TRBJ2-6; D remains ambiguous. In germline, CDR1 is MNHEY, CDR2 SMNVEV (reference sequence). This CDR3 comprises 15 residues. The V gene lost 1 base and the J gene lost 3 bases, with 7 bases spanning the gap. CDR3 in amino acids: CASSLWQVGANVLTF. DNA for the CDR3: TGTGCCAGCAGTTTATGGCAGGTTGGGGCCAACGTCCTGACTTTC.

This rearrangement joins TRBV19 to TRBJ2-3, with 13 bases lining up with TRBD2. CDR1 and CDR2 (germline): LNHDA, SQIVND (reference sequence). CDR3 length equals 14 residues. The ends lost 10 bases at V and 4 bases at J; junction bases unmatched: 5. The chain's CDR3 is CATRTSGRADTQYF. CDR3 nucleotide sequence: TGTGCCACCAGGACTAGCGGGAGAGCAGATACGCAGTATTTT.

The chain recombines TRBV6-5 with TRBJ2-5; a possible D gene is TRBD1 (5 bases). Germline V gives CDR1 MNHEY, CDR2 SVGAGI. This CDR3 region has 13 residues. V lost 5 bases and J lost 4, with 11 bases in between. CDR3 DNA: TGTGCCAGCAGTGACAGTTTCGGAGAGACCCAGTACTTC. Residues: CASSDSFGETQYF.

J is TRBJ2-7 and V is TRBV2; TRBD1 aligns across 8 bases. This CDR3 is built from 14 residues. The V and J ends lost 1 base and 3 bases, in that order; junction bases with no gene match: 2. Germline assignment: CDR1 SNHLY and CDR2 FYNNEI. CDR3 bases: TGTGCCAGCAGTGAAGGTGGGACAGGCTACGAGCAGTACTTC. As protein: CASSEGGTGYEQYF.

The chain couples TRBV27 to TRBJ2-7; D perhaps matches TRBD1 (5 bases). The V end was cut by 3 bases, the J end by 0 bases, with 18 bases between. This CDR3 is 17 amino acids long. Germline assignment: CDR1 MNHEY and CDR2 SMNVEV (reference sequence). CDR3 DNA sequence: TGTGCCAGCAGTTTCGGTAATTCGAAGGGGTCCTCCTACGAGCAGTACTTC. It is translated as CASSFGNSKGSSYEQYF.

The CDR3 sequence: CASSFGWETQYF. Written as DNA, the CDR3 is TGCGCCAGCAGCTTCGGGTGGGAGACCCAGTACTTC. This rearrangement joins TRBV5-1 to TRBJ2-5; D unclear. V lost 2 bases, J lost 5 bases, and 7 bases lay in between. Looked up from germline, CDR1 is SGHRS and CDR2 is YFSETQ. The CDR3 is 12 residues long.

For the CDR3, the DNA is TGTGCCAGCAGTTCCGACGGGGGGTTAGGTGAAAAACTGTTTTTT. Its protein product is CASSSDGGLGEKLFF. This sequence joins TRBV27 and TRBJ1-4; D may be TRBD1 (5 bases). CDR1 MNHEY and CDR2 SMNVEV come from the germline V gene (reference sequence). The CDR3 contains 15 residues. Trimming left V 4 bases short and J 7 bases short, with 16 bases between.

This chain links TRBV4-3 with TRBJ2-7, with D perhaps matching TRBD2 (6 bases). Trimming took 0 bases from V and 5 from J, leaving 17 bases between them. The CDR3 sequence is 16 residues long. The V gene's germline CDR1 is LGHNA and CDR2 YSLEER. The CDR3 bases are TGCGCCAGCAGCCAAGAGCCGGGACTTACGGCCCACGAGCAGTACTTC. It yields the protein CASSQEPGLTAHEQYF.

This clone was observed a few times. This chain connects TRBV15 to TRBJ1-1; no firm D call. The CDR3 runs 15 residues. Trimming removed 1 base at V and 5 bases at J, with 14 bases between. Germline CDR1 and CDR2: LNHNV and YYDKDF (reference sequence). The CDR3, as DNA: TGTGCCACCAGCAGAGGGTCGGGAGGGCAAACTGAAGCTTTCTTT. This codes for CATSRGSGGQTEAFF.

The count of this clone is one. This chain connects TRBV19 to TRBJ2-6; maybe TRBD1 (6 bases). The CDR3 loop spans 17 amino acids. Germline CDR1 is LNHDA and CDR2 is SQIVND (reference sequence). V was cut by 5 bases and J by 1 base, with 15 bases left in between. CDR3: CASSVPYRDSGANVLTF. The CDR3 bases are TGTGCCAGTAGTGTCCCGTACAGGGATTCTGGGGCCAACGTCCTGACTTTC.

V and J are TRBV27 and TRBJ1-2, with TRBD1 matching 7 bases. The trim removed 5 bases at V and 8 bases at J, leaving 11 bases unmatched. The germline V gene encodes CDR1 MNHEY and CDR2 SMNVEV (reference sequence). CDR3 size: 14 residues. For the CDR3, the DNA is TGTGCCAGCAGTCCCCACAGACAGGGTATCGGCTACACCTTC. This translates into CASSPHRQGIGYTF.

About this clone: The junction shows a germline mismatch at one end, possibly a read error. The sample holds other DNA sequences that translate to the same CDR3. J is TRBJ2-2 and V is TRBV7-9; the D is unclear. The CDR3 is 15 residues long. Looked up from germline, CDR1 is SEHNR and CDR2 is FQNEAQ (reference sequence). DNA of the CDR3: TGTGCCAGCAGCTTGTATAGCTCTCGCACCGGAGAGCTGTTTTTT. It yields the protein CASSLYSSRTGELFF.

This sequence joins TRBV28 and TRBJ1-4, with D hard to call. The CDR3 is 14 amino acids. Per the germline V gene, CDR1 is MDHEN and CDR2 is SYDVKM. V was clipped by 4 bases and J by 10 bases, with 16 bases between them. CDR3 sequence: CASSSPSLRGKLFF. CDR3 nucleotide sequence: TGTGCCAGCAGTTCTCCCTCTCTCCGAGGAAAACTGTTTTTT.

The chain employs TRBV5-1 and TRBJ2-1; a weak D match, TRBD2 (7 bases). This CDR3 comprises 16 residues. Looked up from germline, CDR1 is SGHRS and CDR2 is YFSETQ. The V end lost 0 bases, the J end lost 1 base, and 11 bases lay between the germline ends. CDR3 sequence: CASSLEGRGSYNEQFF. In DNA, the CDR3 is TGCGCCAGCAGCTTGGAGGGGAGGGGGTCCTACAATGAGCAGTTCTTC.